These T cell receptor beta chains were read from a single sample in a study of T cells after yellow fever vaccination. TCRdb passed the 5' RACE reads through MiXCR, listing each CDR3 protein once. The data contain about 350,000 distinct CDR3 sequences, roughly 11% of them singletons. The sequencing used PBMCs, collected on the day of the first yellow fever vaccination. The origin of the receptors is a young man who received the YFV17D yellow fever vaccine. CDR3s include the opening cysteine and the closing phenylalanine or tryptophan. The order of the fields is clone size, J gene, D gene, V gene, CDR3 protein, CDR3 DNA. A D gene is named only where the DNA matches it firmly. A row's size may be missing; if present it is once, few, many or a size class.

few TRBJ2-3 - TRBV20-1 CSARDGGQGTDTQYF TGCAGTGCTAGAGACGGGGGGCAGGGCACAGATACGCAGTATTTT
- TRBJ2-5 - TRBV7-2 CASSFDLGTQYF TGTGCCAGCAGCTTCGATTTGGGGACCCAGTACTTC
few TRBJ2-1 - TRBV6-2/TRBV6-3 CASSWAGVNEQFF TGTGCCAGCAGTTGGGCAGGGGTGAATGAGCAGTTCTTC
many TRBJ2-3 TRBD1 TRBV6-4 CASSDGTGGADTQYF TGTGCCAGCAGTGACGGGACAGGGGGCGCAGATACGCAGTATTTT
few TRBJ1-1 - TRBV7-3 CASSHAGGSGNTEAFF TGTGCCAGCAGCCATGCCGGGGGCTCGGGGAACACTGAAGCTTTCTTT
few TRBJ2-7 - TRBV12-3/TRBV12-4 CASSLLLYEQYF TGTGCCAGCAGTTTACTCCTTTACGAGCAGTACTTC
- TRBJ1-4 TRBD1 TRBV7-7 CASSIGGTNEKLFF TGTGCCAGCAGTATAGGGGGCACTAATGAAAAACTGTTTTTT
- TRBJ1-1 - TRBV5-1 CASSFAHRANTEAFF TGCGCCAGCAGCTTTGCCCACCGGGCGAACACTGAAGCTTTCTTT
few TRBJ1-3 - TRBV5-1 CASRGGGGLSSGNTIYF TGCGCCAGCAGGGGCGGCGGTGGGCTGAGCTCTGGAAACACCATATATTTT
- TRBJ2-1 TRBD2 TRBV20-1 CSAQGLAGYNEQFF TGCAGTGCGCAGGGACTAGCGGGGTACAATGAGCAGTTCTTC
- TRBJ2-7 - TRBV10-3 CAISDGGTSYEQYF TGTGCCATCAGTGATGGGGGTACCTCCTACGAGCAGTACTTC
many TRBJ2-5 - TRBV7-9 CASTWGYHQETQYF TGTGCCAGCACCTGGGGCTACCACCAAGAGACCCAGTACTTC
- TRBJ1-1 TRBD1 TRBV5-1 CASSMDRGNTEAFF TGCGCCAGCAGTATGGACAGGGGGAACACTGAAGCTTTCTTT
many TRBJ2-5 - TRBV7-2 CASSPRLSQETQYF TGTGCCAGCAGCCCACGACTATCCCAAGAGACCCAGTACTTC
few TRBJ2-5 - TRBV5-1 CASSGGGRETQYF TGCGCCAGCAGCGGTGGAGGGAGGGAGACCCAGTACTTC
- TRBJ1-6 - TRBV30 CAWSGTGSPLHF TGTGCCTGGAGTGGCACCGGCTCACCCCTCCACTTT
- TRBJ1-3 - TRBV12-3/TRBV12-4 CASSWNQGGNTIYF TGTGCCAGCAGTTGGAACCAGGGCGGAAACACCATATATTTT
few TRBJ2-5 - TRBV18 CASSPTSTPETQYF TGTGCCAGCTCACCCACCTCAACCCCAGAGACCCAGTACTTC
few TRBJ2-2 TRBD2 TRBV19 CASTGGALAGELFF TGTGCCAGTACCGGGGGGGCATTGGCCGGGGAGCTGTTTTTT
- TRBJ2-2 TRBD2 TRBV6-5 CASSYLASGGPNTGELFF TGTGCCAGCAGTTACTTGGCTAGCGGGGGCCCGAACACCGGGGAGCTGTTTTTT
- TRBJ2-7 TRBD1 TRBV19 CASSLTPGQAYEQYF TGTGCCAGTAGCCTCACGCCTGGACAGGCCTACGAGCAGTACTTC
- TRBJ1-6 - TRBV28 CASSLQPLASPLHF TGTGCCAGCAGTTTACAGCCCCTAGCCTCACCCCTCCACTTT
few TRBJ2-5 - TRBV6-2/TRBV6-3 CASSYWETQYF TGTGCCAGCAGTTACTGGGAGACCCAGTACTTC
few TRBJ1-1 - TRBV3-1 CASSQQGHTEAFF TGTGCCAGCAGCCAGCAAGGACACACTGAAGCTTTCTTT
- TRBJ1-1 TRBD1 TRBV5-1 CASSFGTASTEAFF TGCGCCAGCAGCTTCGGGACAGCGAGCACTGAAGCTTTCTTT
- TRBJ2-3 TRBD1 TRBV4-1 CASSQVDGGQVETTDTQYF TGCGCCAGCAGCCAAGTCGACGGGGGACAGGTCGAAACCACAGATACGCAGTATTTT
many TRBJ1-2 - TRBV4-3 CASSQEQLLNGYTF TGCGCCAGCAGCCAAGAACAGTTGCTAAACGGCTACACCTTC
- TRBJ1-5 - TRBV5-6 CASSLGRSLGQPQHF TGTGCCAGCAGCTTGGGACGGAGTCTTGGTCAGCCCCAGCATTTT
many TRBJ2-4 - TRBV12-3/TRBV12-4 CASRPRAAKNIQYF TGTGCCAGCAGACCCCGGGCGGCTAAAAACATTCAGTACTTC
- TRBJ1-6 TRBD1 TRBV5-1 CASSDRTGGVSPLHF TGCGCCAGCAGCGACCGAACAGGGGGCGTTTCACCCCTCCACTTT
few TRBJ1-2 TRBD1 TRBV5-5 CASSLAGTGGYTF TGTGCCAGCAGCTTGGCCGGGACAGGGGGCTACACCTTC
- TRBJ2-6 TRBD1 TRBV6-2/TRBV6-3 CASSSDRASGANVLTF TGTGCCAGCAGCAGCGACAGGGCTTCTGGGGCCAACGTCCTGACTTTC
few TRBJ2-2 - TRBV4-3 CASSQFGQGGTGELFF TGCGCCAGCAGCCAATTTGGTCAGGGTGGCACCGGGGAGCTGTTTTTT
- TRBJ1-1 - TRBV10-3 CAISGARGGFTEAFF TGTGCCATCAGTGGGGCCAGGGGAGGTTTTACTGAAGCTTTCTTT
- TRBJ2-3 TRBD2 TRBV7-8 CASSEPSGGPVDTQYF TGTGCCAGCAGCGAGCCTAGCGGGGGTCCGGTAGATACGCAGTATTTT
- TRBJ2-3 TRBD2 TRBV3-1 CASSLGWEGLDTQYF TGTGCCAGCAGCCTCGGGTGGGAGGGTTTAGATACGCAGTATTTT
few TRBJ2-2 TRBD1 TRBV7-2 CASSLDRVSGELFF TGTGCCAGCAGCTTGGACAGGGTTTCCGGGGAGCTGTTTTTT
- TRBJ2-2 TRBD1 TRBV6-2/TRBV6-3 CASSYWDRETGELFF TGTGCCAGCAGTTACTGGGACAGGGAGACCGGGGAGCTGTTTTTT
many TRBJ1-5 TRBD1 TRBV7-2 CASSLTGEQPQHF TGTGCCAGCAGCTTGACAGGGGAACAGCCCCAGCATTTT
many TRBJ2-1 - TRBV27 CASSYRGTYQYNEQFF TGTGCCAGCAGTTATCGAGGGACTTACCAGTATAATGAGCAGTTCTTC
- TRBJ2-1 TRBD2 TRBV4-3 CASSQGAGAYNEQFF TGCGCCAGCAGCCAAGGGGCGGGGGCCTACAATGAGCAGTTCTTC
- TRBJ2-3 TRBD1 TRBV9 CASSGQGDAITQYF TGTGCCAGCAGCGGTCAGGGGGACGCTATAACGCAGTATTTT
many TRBJ2-3 - TRBV12-3/TRBV12-4 CASTTGALTGTQYF TGTGCCAGCACCACGGGGGCTCTCACAGGAACGCAGTATTTT
- TRBJ1-3 - TRBV5-1 CASSLGGTGSGNTIYF TGCGCCAGCAGCCTGGGCGGCACTGGCTCTGGAAACACCATATATTTT
- TRBJ2-3 - TRBV7-2 CASSLSRRGALTDTQYF TGTGCCAGCAGCTTAAGCAGACGGGGGGCCCTCACAGATACGCAGTATTTT
few TRBJ1-5 - TRBV20-1 CSARGQVNQPQHF TGCAGTGCTAGAGGACAGGTTAATCAGCCCCAGCATTTT
- TRBJ2-1 TRBD2 TRBV11-3 CASSSSGGDPTFF TGTGCCAGCAGCTCTTCCGGGGGGGACCCCACCTTCTTC
few TRBJ1-1 - TRBV7-9 CASSGDTSNTEAFF TGTGCCAGCAGCGGGGACACATCAAACACTGAAGCTTTCTTT
many TRBJ1-2 TRBD1 TRBV20-1 CSAPRQGKGDGYTF TGCAGTGCCCCCAGACAGGGGAAAGGTGACGGCTACACCTTC